This T cell receptor (beta chain) derives from a study of blood T cell repertoires in COVID-19 (dated by TCRdb to the early 2020s). Describing the broader study: Collaborator samples came from the United States, Italy and Spain and covered acute and convalescent phases of COVID-19. Deeply sampled blood TCRbeta repertoires from subjects exposed to, actively infected with, or recovered from COVID-19 were included in the dataset. Samples were obtained from the ongoing ImmuneRACE study (first 160 participants) and from over 1,000 subjects provided by 6 global collaborators. Where available, HLA class I and class II types were obtained from metadata supplied by the sample provider rather than from assay-based typing. A freely available public database, intended as a resource for researchers studying the immune response to SARS-CoV-2, is where the repertoires were released. The prospective study material was composed of cDNA or gDNA derived from T cells, B-cell-depleted T cells, or PBMCs. The sample metadata nearly always contained a de-identified subject ID, COVID-19 status, age in years and sex.

TCRbeta CDR3 regions were amplified from genomic DNA by means of the immunoSEQ Assay, a bias-controlled multiplex PCR. The published analysis was carried out like this. The number of nucleated cells in each sample was estimated by amplification of reference gene primers within the assay. To quantify the absolute abundance of each unique TCRbeta CDR3 rearrangement, sequence reads were collapsed and filtered. Productive Simpson clonality was computed per sample as the square root of Simpson's diversity index over productive rearrangements. TCRdb stores this immuneACCESS table with in-frame sequences only. Part of the clones is absent; in the studies checked, under half of the shortfall reflects unresolved V genes, and no reason is known for the rest. Clone size and V and J calls were adopted from that table, with D and trimming inferred from the DNA. The sample contains 300,000 to 350,000 clones, approximately 89% of them found a single time. The top ten clones comprise 3% to 4% of the sample.

Samples from volunteer blood donors who had recovered from COVID-19 were contributed by a second Seattle source. Collaborating institutions collected whole blood in K2EDTA tubes following their own protocols. For TCRbeta analysis, collaborators shipped samples as frozen whole blood, isolated PBMCs, or DNA extracted from either of those sample types. Points on this clone: What antigen it recognizes has not been identified. No base quality values were provided; no much bigger clone lies one nucleotide off.

Results the study describes overall, beyond this receptor: Clinical and demographic metadata were provided uncurated, with the amount varying by source and participant.

The trim is 1 base for V and 7 bases for J, with a gap of 8 bases between the germline ends. Per the germline V gene (reference sequence), LGHDT is the CDR1 and YNNKEL is the CDR2. Including the terminal cysteine and phenylalanine, the CDR3 comprises 13 residues. Only the CDR3 DNA stays, 39 bases, in frame from base 1. The receptor was isolated from a woman aged 18-29 years who had recovered from COVID-19. Material: peripheral blood. Here the chain combines TRBV3-1 (or the pseudogene TRBV3-2) and TRBJ2-4, with TRBD2 as a weak D call on 5 bases. The sequenced DNA is TGTGCCAGCAGCCAAGGGGGAGCGAACATTCAGTACTTC. Its coded protein is CASSQGGANIQYF.